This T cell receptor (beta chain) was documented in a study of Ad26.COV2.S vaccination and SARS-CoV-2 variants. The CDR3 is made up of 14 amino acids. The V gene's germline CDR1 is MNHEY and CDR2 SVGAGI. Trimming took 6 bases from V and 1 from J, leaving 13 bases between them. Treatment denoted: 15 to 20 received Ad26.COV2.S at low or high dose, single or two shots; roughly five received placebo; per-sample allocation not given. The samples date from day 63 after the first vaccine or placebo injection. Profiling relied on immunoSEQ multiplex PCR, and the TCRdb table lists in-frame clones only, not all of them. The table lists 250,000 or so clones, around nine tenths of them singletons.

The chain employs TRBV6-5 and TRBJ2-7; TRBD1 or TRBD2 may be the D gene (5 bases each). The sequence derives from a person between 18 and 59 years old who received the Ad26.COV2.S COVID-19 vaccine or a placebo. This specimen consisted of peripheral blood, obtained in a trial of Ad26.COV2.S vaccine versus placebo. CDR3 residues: CASRSGTGSYEQYF. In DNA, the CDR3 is TGTGCCAGCAGATCCGGGACGGGGTCCTACGAGCAGTACTTC.